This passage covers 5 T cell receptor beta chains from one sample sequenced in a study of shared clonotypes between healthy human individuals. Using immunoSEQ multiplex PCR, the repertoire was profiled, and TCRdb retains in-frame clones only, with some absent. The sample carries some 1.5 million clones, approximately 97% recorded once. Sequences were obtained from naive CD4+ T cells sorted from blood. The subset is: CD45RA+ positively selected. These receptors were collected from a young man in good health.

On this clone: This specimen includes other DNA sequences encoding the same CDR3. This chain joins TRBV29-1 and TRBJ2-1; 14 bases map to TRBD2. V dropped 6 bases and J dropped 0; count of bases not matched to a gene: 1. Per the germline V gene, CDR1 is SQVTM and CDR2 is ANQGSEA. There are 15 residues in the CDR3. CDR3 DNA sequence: TGCAGCGTAGGGACTAGCGGGAGCTCCTACAATGAGCAGTTCTTC. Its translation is CSVGTSGSSYNEQFF.

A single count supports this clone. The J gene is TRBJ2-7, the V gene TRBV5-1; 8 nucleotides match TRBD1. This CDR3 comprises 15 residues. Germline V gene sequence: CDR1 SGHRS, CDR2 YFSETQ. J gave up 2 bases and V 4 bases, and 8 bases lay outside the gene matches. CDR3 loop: CASSQPGQATYEQYF. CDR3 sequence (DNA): TGCGCCAGCAGCCAGCCGGGACAGGCTACCTACGAGCAGTACTTC.

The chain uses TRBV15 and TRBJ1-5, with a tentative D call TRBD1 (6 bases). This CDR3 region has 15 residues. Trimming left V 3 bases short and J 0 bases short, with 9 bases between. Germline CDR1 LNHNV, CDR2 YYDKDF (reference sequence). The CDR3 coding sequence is TGTGCCACCAGCAGGGAGGACAGTAGCAATCAGCCCCAGCATTTT. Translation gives CATSREDSSNQPQHF.

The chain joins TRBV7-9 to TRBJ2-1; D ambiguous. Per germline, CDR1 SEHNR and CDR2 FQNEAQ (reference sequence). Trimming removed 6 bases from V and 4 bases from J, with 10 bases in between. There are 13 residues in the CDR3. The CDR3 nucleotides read TGTGCCAGCAGTGAACGGACGTACAATGAGCAGTTCTTC. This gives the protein CASSERTYNEQFF.

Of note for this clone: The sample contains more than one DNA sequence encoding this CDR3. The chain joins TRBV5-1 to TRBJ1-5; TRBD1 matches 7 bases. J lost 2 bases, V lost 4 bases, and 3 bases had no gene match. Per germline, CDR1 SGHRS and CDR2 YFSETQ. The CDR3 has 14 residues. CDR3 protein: CASSPGTGNQPQHF. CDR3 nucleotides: TGCGCCAGCAGCCCGGGGACAGGCAATCAGCCCCAGCATTTT.